This TCR beta chain was observed in a study of graft-versus-host responses after intestinal transplantation. Study overall: Every recipient had anti-thymocyte globulin induction and approximately 3 years of tacrolimus plus steroids.

Germline values: CDR1 MDHEN, CDR2 SYDVKM. The CDR3 totals 12 residues. V shed 0 bases and J shed 4 bases, with 4 bases lying between them. Generated by immunoSEQ multiplex PCR, the TCRdb table keeps only in-frame clones and is missing some. The repertoire has tens of thousands of clones, roughly nine tenths of them found once; the top ten carry roughly 2.5%. Comments on this clone: Antigen specificity is unknown.

The sample in question was unstimulated CD8+ T cells sorted from spleen or lymph node cells, obtained before intestinal transplant. This TCR derives from a human donor who received an intestinal transplant. The chain combines TRBV28 with TRBJ2-7; no clear D. The CDR3 DNA is TGTGCCAGCAGTTTATGGGCATACGAGCAGTACTTC. This codes for CASSLWAYEQYF.